One sample yielded the 29 T cell receptor beta chains listed below, sequenced in a study of vaccination and CD4 T cells after COVID-19. With the Oncomine TCR Beta short-read assay, DNA from cultured CD4+ T cells was sequenced. TCRdb fed the PCR reads into MiXCR, producing one record per CDR3 protein. Of some 7,700 distinct CDR3 sequences listed, roughly 48% were seen once; the top ten hold roughly 27%. No antigen is known for these receptors. Treatment reported: approximately 10-day PBMC culture with coronavirus spike peptide pools or control peptides (ViraFEST assay). Researchers collected the unexposed donor's CD4+ T cells before the COVID-19 pandemic (2011-2018). Sequencing used CD4+ T cells from blood, cultured in vitro. The origin of the receptors is a human donor in good health.

The chain recombines TRBV18 with TRBJ1-1, with D perhaps matching TRBD1 (6 bases). V lost 6 bases, J lost 0 bases, and 8 bases lay in between. Germline V lookup: CDR1 KGHSH, CDR2 LQKENI. The CDR3 loop spans 13 amino acids. CDR3 region: CASSGQMNTEAFF. CDR3 coding DNA: TGTGCCAGCTCCGGACAGATGAACACTGAAGCTTTCTTT. Based on the CDR3 plus reference TRBV18 and TRBJ1-1, the full variable domain is NAGVMQNPRHLVRRRGQEARLRCSPMKGHSHVYWYRQLPEEGLKFMVYLQKENIIDESGMPKERFSAEFPKEGPSILRIQQVVRGDSAAYFCASSGQMNTEAFFGQGTRLTVV.

The chain links TRBV11-3 to TRBJ2-3; D may correspond to TRBD1 or TRBD2 (7 bases each). Trimming took 5 bases from V and 11 from J, leaving 20 bases between them. Germline loops: CDR1 SGHNT, CDR2 YENEEA. This CDR3 region has 14 residues. As DNA, the CDR3 is TGTGCCAGCAGCCTCGGGGGGTCAGGGGGAGAGCAGTATTTT. Its protein product is CASSLGGSGGEQYF.

The chain recombines TRBV7-2 with TRBJ1-1; 7 bases match TRBD1. The CDR3 covers 18 residues. Unmatched junction bases numbered 20, after V lost 5 bases and J lost 5 bases. From germline, CDR1 is SGHTA and CDR2 FQGNSA. The CDR3 nucleotides read TGTGCCAGCAGCCCCCTCGTGTCGGCAGGGGGGTCTATGACTGAAGCTTTCTTT. It is translated as CASSPLVSAGGSMTEAFF.

V usage is TRBV7-8 and J usage is TRBJ1-3, with D possibly being TRBD1 (5 bases). Deletions cut 2 bases from V and 2 bases from J, with 22 bases between. Per germline, CDR1 SGHVS and CDR2 FQNEAQ. CDR3 length equals 19 residues. CDR3: CASSLKAPRPGNAGNTIYF. CDR3 DNA sequence: TGTGCCAGCAGCTTAAAGGCCCCCCGGCCAGGGAATGCTGGAAACACCATATATTTT.

The V gene is TRBV5-1, the J gene TRBJ2-4; D gene unclear. In germline, CDR1 is SGHRS, CDR2 YFSETQ. V lost 0 bases, J lost 5 bases, and 9 bases lay in between. The CDR3 length is 14 residues. The CDR3: CASSLDLSENIQYF. CDR3 sequence (DNA): TGCGCCAGCAGCTTGGATCTCAGTGAAAACATTCAGTACTTC.

The J gene is TRBJ2-7, the V gene TRBV2; 12 bases are a match to TRBD2. There are 13 residues in the CDR3. The junction had 5 bases not matched to a gene; V was cut back by 6 bases and J by 8 bases. The germline V gene has CDR1 SNHLY and CDR2 FYNNEI. CDR3 region: CASRSGLAGQQYF. CDR3 bases: TGTGCCAGCAGGTCAGGACTAGCGGGGCAGCAGTACTTC.

This clonotype appeared a few times. The J gene is TRBJ1-1, the V gene TRBV7-2, with a possible D match to TRBD1 (6 bases). The CDR3 consists of 17 residues. V was trimmed by 6 bases and J by 2 bases, leaving 22 bases between them. Germline CDR1 and CDR2: SGHTA and FQGNSA. The CDR3 region has the DNA TGTGCCAGCAGGAACCGGGACACCTGGTATACAAACACTGAAGCTTTCTTT. Amino acids: CASRNRDTWYTNTEAFF.

The rearrangement joins TRBV7-2 to TRBJ2-2; TRBD2 matches at 7 bases. J gave up 7 bases and V 5 bases, and 7 bases lay outside the gene matches. This CDR3 is 14 amino acids long. Per germline, CDR1 SGHTA and CDR2 FQGNSA. The CDR3 region has the DNA TGTGCCAGCAGCCCAAGGGACTACCGCGGGGAGCTGTTTTTT. Its protein is CASSPRDYRGELFF.

This clonotype was detected only a few times. This sequence joins TRBV24-1 and TRBJ2-3; D remains ambiguous. Germline CDR1 reads KGHDR; CDR2 reads SFDVKD. V lost 3 bases and J lost 5, with 5 bases in between. The CDR3 loop spans 12 amino acids. Here the CDR3 reads CATSDPGDTQYF. The CDR3 nucleotides are TGTGCCACCAGTGATCCCGGAGATACGCAGTATTTT.

The chain is built from TRBV27 and TRBJ1-1; weak D call: TRBD1 (6 bases). The CDR3 length is 15 residues. V lost 4 bases and J lost 1, with 13 bases in between. The germline gives CDR1 MNHEY, CDR2 SMNVEV (reference sequence). CDR3 DNA: TGTGCCAGCAGTTCCCGGGGGCCGAAGAACACTGAAGCTTTCTTT. Translated: CASSSRGPKNTEAFF.

The rearrangement links TRBV20-1 to TRBJ1-1; possibly TRBD1 for D (6 bases). The CDR3 has 14 amino acids. Germline V lookup: CDR1 DFQATT, CDR2 SNEGSKA (reference sequence). V was trimmed by 3 bases and J by 0 bases, leaving 11 bases between them. As DNA, the CDR3 is TGCAGTGCTAGTCGGACAGCGGTGAACACTGAAGCTTTCTTT. Translating gives CSASRTAVNTEAFF.

This clonotype was observed a handful of times. The chain has TRBV6-2 or TRBV6-3 and TRBJ2-4; TRBD1 is a possible D gene (6 bases). Looked up from germline, CDR1 is MNHEY and CDR2 is SVGEGT. The CDR3 extends over 15 amino acids. V gave up 5 bases and J gave up 1 base, with 12 bases separating them. In DNA form, the CDR3 reads TGTGCCAGCAGTCACCAGGGGCTGGCCAAAAACATTCAGTACTTC. It is translated as CASSHQGLAKNIQYF.

This chain links TRBV14 with TRBJ2-7; 12 bases agree with TRBD2. V was clipped by 1 base and J by 2 bases; unmatched bases: 9. Germline CDR1 SGHDN, CDR2 FVKESK. There are 18 residues in the CDR3. CDR3 region: CASSQVASGRAVAYEQYF. CDR3 nucleotide sequence: TGTGCCAGCAGCCAAGTGGCTAGCGGGAGGGCGGTAGCCTACGAGCAGTACTTC. Complete variable domain (other parts from reference TRBV14 and TRBJ2-7): EAGVTQFPSHSVIEKGQTVTLRCDPISGHDNLYWYRRVMGKEIKFLLHFVKESKQDESGMPNNRFLAERTGGTYSTLKVQPAELEDSGVYFCASSQVASGRAVAYEQYFGPGTRLTVT.

In its sample, this clonotype was seen a few times. V is TRBV7-8 and J is TRBJ1-5; no firm D call. V shed 3 bases and J shed 2 bases, with 11 bases lying between them. The CDR3 sequence is 15 residues long. Germline CDR1 and CDR2: SGHVS and FQNEAQ. The CDR3 loop is CASSFSGDRNQPQHF. CDR3 DNA sequence: TGTGCCAGCAGCTTTTCCGGGGATCGCAATCAGCCCCAGCATTTT.

This clonotype was seen a few times. V is TRBV7-2 and J is TRBJ1-6, with D hard to call. Germline V CDR1 and CDR2: SGHTA, FQGNSA. This CDR3 is built from 16 residues. V lost 5 bases and J 7 bases, leaving 18 bases between the germline ends. The CDR3 bases are TGTGCCAGCAGCCCCCTGGCGTCCCCTAGGAATTCACCCCTCCACTTT. Translation gives CASSPLASPRNSPLHF.

This clonotype was detected only a few times. The V call is TRBV7-6, the J call TRBJ2-5; D is ambiguous. The length of the CDR3 is 13 residues. Germline CDR1 is SGHVS and CDR2 is FNYEAQ. Deletions cut 1 base from V and 2 bases from J, with 5 bases between. The CDR3 reads CASSLDRQETQYF. Here the CDR3 DNA reads TGTGCCAGCAGCTTAGACAGACAAGAGACCCAGTACTTC.

This clonotype was counted between two and nine times. The chain recombines TRBV14 with TRBJ1-1; D remains ambiguous. CDR3 length: 13 residues. Germline V gene lookup returns CDR1 SGHDN and CDR2 FVKESK. V was cut by 5 bases and J by 0 bases, with 7 bases left in between. CDR3 amino acids: CASSFSLNTEAFF. CDR3 bases: TGTGCCAGCAGCTTCTCGTTGAACACTGAAGCTTTCTTT.

The V and J genes are TRBV6-1 and TRBJ1-1; D perhaps matches TRBD1 (5 bases). Trimming shortened V by 1 base and J by 1 base, and 16 bases separated the two germline ends. The CDR3 is made up of 17 amino acids. Germline CDR1 MNHNS, CDR2 SASEGT. The CDR3: CASSEVLDRDWNTEAFF. In DNA form, the CDR3 reads TGTGCCAGCAGTGAAGTTTTAGACAGAGATTGGAACACTGAAGCTTTCTTT.

This chain joins TRBV20-1 and TRBJ2-2; D gene unclear. With 5 bases removed from V and 1 base from J, the gap between germline ends came to 14 bases. Germline lookup yields CDR1 DFQATT and CDR2 SNEGSKA (reference sequence). The CDR3 has 15 residues. CDR3 nucleotide sequence: TGCAGTGCTCCCGATGGGCACTTGAACACCGGGGAGCTGTTTTTT. Translated, it gives CSAPDGHLNTGELFF.

This chain uses TRBV12-3 or TRBV12-4 with TRBJ1-1; D not resolved. V lost 3 bases to trimming and J lost 0 bases, with 5 bases between them. This CDR3 spans 13 amino acids. The CDR3 DNA sequence: TGTGCCAGCAGTTTTCGGTTGAACACTGAAGCTTTCTTT. Encoded protein: CASSFRLNTEAFF.

The chain couples TRBV19 to TRBJ2-5; 9 positions agree with TRBD2. This CDR3 comprises 15 residues. The V and J ends lost 3 bases and 1 base, in that order; junction bases with no gene match: 3. The germline V gene has CDR1 LNHDA and CDR2 SQIVND (reference sequence). CDR3 sequence reads: CASSMIAGAQETQYF. The CDR3 DNA is TGTGCCAGTAGTATGATAGCGGGGGCCCAAGAGACCCAGTACTTC.

This clonotype was picked up a small number of times. The chain combines TRBV6-5 with TRBJ1-6, with no clear D. The CDR3 spans 16 residues. Looked up from germline, CDR1 is MNHEY and CDR2 is SVGAGI. V lost 2 bases and J lost 0, with 8 bases in between. The CDR3 DNA reads as TGTGCCAGCAGTTACGGGGTCGGCTCCTATAATTCACCCCTCCACTTT. Encoded protein: CASSYGVGSYNSPLHF.

This chain uses TRBV9 with TRBJ2-3, with 8 bases matching TRBD1. Germline V lookup: CDR1 SGDLS, CDR2 YYNGEE. The V gene end was trimmed by 3 bases and the J gene end by 5 bases; junction bases not matched to a gene: 20. CDR3 length: 19 residues. The CDR3 DNA sequence: TGTGCCAGCAGCGGGACAGGGAGAGGGGGTATGATGTTCGTAGATACGCAGTATTTT. Translating it yields CASSGTGRGGMMFVDTQYF.

A few counts support this clonotype. The genes are TRBV28 and TRBJ1-1, with D possibly TRBD1 on 5 matching bases. The germline CDR1 and CDR2 sequences are MDHEN and SYDVKM. The CDR3 covers 15 residues. V was clipped by 7 bases and J by 6 bases, with 21 bases between them. As DNA, the CDR3 is TGTGCCAGCATGTTCGTATCAGGGCCTCTGGCTGAAGCTTTCTTT. This codes for CASMFVSGPLAEAFF.

The table lists this clonotype with a few counts. The rearrangement links TRBV5-4 to TRBJ1-2; 8 bases are shared with TRBD1. The germline V gene encodes CDR1 SGHNT and CDR2 YYREEE (reference sequence). V lost 1 base to trimming and J lost 4 bases; unmatched junction nucleotides: 6. The CDR3 consists of 15 residues. CDR3 nucleotide sequence: TGTGCCAGCAGCTTGAAGCAGGGGGCCCTCTATGGCTACACCTTC. Translation gives CASSLKQGALYGYTF.

This rearrangement joins TRBV12-3 or TRBV12-4 to TRBJ1-2; D is unclear. CDR3 length equals 13 residues. V lost 7 bases and J lost 4, with 13 bases in between. The CDR3 loop reads CASTSFQFYGYTF. Written as DNA, the CDR3 is TGTGCCAGCACCTCTTTCCAGTTCTATGGCTACACCTTC.

The rearrangement links TRBV18 to TRBJ2-7; TRBD1 matches at 11 bases. Trimming removed 2 bases from V and 3 bases from J; junction bases left unmatched: 3. Germline CDR1 KGHSH, CDR2 LQKENI. The CDR3 length is 15 residues. This CDR3 reads CASSPGTGGLYEQYF. CDR3 sequence (DNA): TGTGCCAGCTCACCAGGGACAGGGGGGCTCTACGAGCAGTACTTC.

The V call is TRBV29-1, the J call TRBJ1-1; D call uncertain. The germline CDR1 and CDR2 sequences are SQVTM and ANQGSEA. This CDR3 comprises 15 residues. V was pared by 6 bases and J by 0 bases, with 17 bases between. This CDR3 is CSVGQTNSMNTEAFF. Here the CDR3 DNA reads TGCAGCGTGGGCCAGACCAATTCCATGAACACTGAAGCTTTCTTT. The full variable domain, completed using reference TRBV29-1 and TRBJ1-1, is SAVISQKPSRDICQRGTSLTIQCQVDSQVTMMFWYRQQPGQSLTLIATANQGSEATYESGFVIDKFPISRPNLTFSTLTVSNMSPEDSSIYLCSVGQTNSMNTEAFFGQGTRLTVV.

This clonotype was found a few times. The chain has TRBV6-1 and TRBJ2-7; D remains unclear. This CDR3 region has 14 residues. CDR1 is MNHNS, CDR2 SASEGT, per germline. V was clipped by 3 bases and J by 2 bases, with 11 bases between them. CDR3 DNA sequence: TGTGCCAGCAGTGACCGACTGTATACCTACGAGCAGTACTTC. As protein: CASSDRLYTYEQYF.